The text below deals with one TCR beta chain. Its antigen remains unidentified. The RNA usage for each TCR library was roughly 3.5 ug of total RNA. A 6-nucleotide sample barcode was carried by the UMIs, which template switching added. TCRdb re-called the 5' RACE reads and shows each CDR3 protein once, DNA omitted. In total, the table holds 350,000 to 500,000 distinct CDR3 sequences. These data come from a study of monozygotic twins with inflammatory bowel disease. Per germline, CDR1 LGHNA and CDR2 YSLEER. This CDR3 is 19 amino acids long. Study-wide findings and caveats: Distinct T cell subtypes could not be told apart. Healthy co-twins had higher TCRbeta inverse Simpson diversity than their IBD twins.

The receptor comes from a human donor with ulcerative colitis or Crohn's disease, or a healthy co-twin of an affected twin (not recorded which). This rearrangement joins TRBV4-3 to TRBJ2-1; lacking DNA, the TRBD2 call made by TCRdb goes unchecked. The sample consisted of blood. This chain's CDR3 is CASSQRAPGASGGYNEQFF.